Listed below are T cell receptor beta chains from one sample, sequenced in a study of T cells in Graves' hyperthyroidism and ophthalmopathy. TCRdb reprocessed the multiplex PCR reads via MiXCR and lists one record per CDR3 protein. The repertoire has under 400,000 distinct CDR3 sequences, around 18% of them found once; the top ten carry 15% to 17%. The sample was blood. These receptors came from a woman between 35 and 50 years old with Graves' ophthalmopathy. The CDR3 runs from the conserved cysteine through the conserved F or W. Each record gives: clone size, J gene, D gene, V gene, CDR3 length, CDR3 DNA, CDR3 protein. The D gene is left open where the match is weak. The size of a clone is reported for some rows only, either as once, few or many, or as a class for expanded clones.

-,TRBJ1-5,-,TRBV6-5,15,TGTGCCAGCAGTTACTACACCCGAGGGGCCCAGCCCCAGCATTTT,CASSYYTRGAQPQHF
many,TRBJ2-7,TRBD1,TRBV28,15,TGTGCCAGCTGCCTCGGACAGGGAAACTCCTACGAGCAGTACTTC,CASCLGQGNSYEQYF
many,TRBJ2-2,TRBD1,TRBV25-1,16,TGTGCCAGCAGTGCCACGACAGGGGTTGGGACCGGGGAGCTGTTTTTT,CASSATTGVGTGELFF
many,TRBJ1-2,TRBD1,TRBV6-2/TRBV6-3,13,TGTGCCAGCGACAGGGGGATGGACTATGGCTACACCTTC,CASDRGMDYGYTF
-,TRBJ1-1,-,TRBV28,12,TGTGCCAGCAGAGACGGACAGCGTGAAGCTTTCTTT,CASRDGQREAFF
-,TRBJ2-7,-,TRBV6-1,13,TGTGCCAGCAGTGCCCGGCAACTCTACGAGCAGTACTTC,CASSARQLYEQYF
many,TRBJ2-7,TRBD2,TRBV29-1,14,TGCAGCGCCTGGGGTCTAGCGGGAGCTGACGAGCAGTACTTC,CSAWGLAGADEQYF
many,TRBJ2-7,TRBD1,TRBV3-1,15,TGTGCCAGCAGCCAACTGGGGACAGGGACGGACGAGCAGTACTTC,CASSQLGTGTDEQYF
-,TRBJ2-4,TRBD2,TRBV7-2,17,TGTGCCAGCAGCCGGCGAGCGGGAGGGCTAGCCAAAAACATTCAGTACTTC,CASSRRAGGLAKNIQYF
many,TRBJ2-5,-,TRBV2,13,TGTGCCAGCAGGCGCGACAGCCAAGAGACCCAGTACTTC,CASRRDSQETQYF
many,TRBJ2-7,TRBD1,TRBV29-1,13,TGCAGCGTCCGGCAAGACAGGGCAGGGGAGCAGTACTTC,CSVRQDRAGEQYF
-,TRBJ2-2,-,TRBV6-5,15,TGTGCCAGCAGTTACTCGGGCCCAATCGGCGGGGAGCTGTTTTTT,CASSYSGPIGGELFF
many,TRBJ2-7,-,TRBV3-1,13,TGTGCCAGCAGCTTCCTACAGGCCTACGAGCAGTACTTC,CASSFLQAYEQYF
many,TRBJ1-5,-,TRBV12-3/TRBV12-4,12,TGTGCCAGCATGACGGTGGGTCAGCCCCAGCATTTT,CASMTVGQPQHF
many,TRBJ2-7,-,TRBV10-3,14,TGTGCCATCAGTGGCCCCGGGAGTAACTACGAGCAGTACTTC,CAISGPGSNYEQYF
many,TRBJ2-7,-,TRBV27,13,TGTGCCAGCAGTTTTTCAACTTCCTACGAGCAGTACTTC,CASSFSTSYEQYF
many,TRBJ1-1,-,TRBV6-1,11,TGTGCCAGCAGTCGGGAGGGGGAAGCTTTCTTT,CASSREGEAFF
many,TRBJ2-7,-,TRBV12-3/TRBV12-4,14,TGTGCCAGCAACTATATCGGACCTTCCTACGAGCAGTACTTC,CASNYIGPSYEQYF
many,TRBJ2-2,TRBD2,TRBV5-4,15,TGTGCCAGCAGTGGGGGGGGAAGCGGCACCGGGGAGCTGTTTTTT,CASSGGGSGTGELFF
-,TRBJ2-7,TRBD2,TRBV20-1,16,TGCAGTGCTAGAGACCAACTAGCGGGAGATTCGGACGAGCAGTACTTC,CSARDQLAGDSDEQYF
many,TRBJ2-2,TRBD1,TRBV7-2,16,TGTGCCAGCAGCTTAGTCGGGACAGCGAACACCGGGGAGCTGTTTTTT,CASSLVGTANTGELFF
few,TRBJ2-7,TRBD2,TRBV28,16,TGTGCCAGCAGCCAGACTAGCGGGAGTGAACCCTACGAGCAGTACTTC,CASSQTSGSEPYEQYF
many,TRBJ2-7,-,TRBV28,16,TGTGCCAGCAGTTTTATCGAACAGGGAGGGACCTACGAGCAGTACTTC,CASSFIEQGGTYEQYF
many,TRBJ1-2,-,TRBV4-2,13,TGTGCCAGCAGCCAAGATGGCCACTGGGGCTACACCTTC,CASSQDGHWGYTF
many,TRBJ2-7,TRBD1,TRBV28,17,TGTGCCAGCAGTTCACCCTTTTCCGGGACAGAGAAATACGAGCAGTACTTC,CASSSPFSGTEKYEQYF